Listed below are T cell receptor beta chains from one sample, sequenced in a study of vaccination effects on CD4 cells after COVID-19. This table comes from immunoSEQ multiplex PCR, and its TCRdb copy is limited to in-frame clones, with some not included. This table has 60,000 to 80,000 clones, around 70% appearing once. These receptors lack a known antigen. The sample here was CD4+ T cells from PBMCs cultured without peptide, taken after COVID-19 vaccination. The source of these receptors is a human donor who received a COVID-19 vaccine. Each CDR3 is given with its conserved first and last residue. Each record gives: V gene, J gene, clone size, CDR3 protein. Clone size appears in some rows only: once, few, many, or a class for an expanded clone.

TRBV19	TRBJ1-3	.	CASSRGDGNTIYF
TRBV6-2/TRBV6-3	TRBJ1-5	.	CASSYQGRNQPQHF
TRBV19	TRBJ1-5	.	CASSIWGSNQPQHF
TRBV7-2	TRBJ2-5	.	CASSSRQGWETQYF
TRBV7-2	TRBJ1-2	few	CASSLARGVDYGYTF
TRBV5-1	TRBJ2-1	.	CASSLSELNEQFF
TRBV2	TRBJ1-6	.	CASSVGYNSPLHF
TRBV7-2	TRBJ1-1	.	CASSLVGQSNTEAFF
TRBV28	TRBJ1-3	.	CASSSLIQGKAGNTIYF
TRBV29-1	TRBJ2-4	few	CSVPAGGGKNIQYF
TRBV28	TRBJ2-3	.	CASSRDTTDTQYF
TRBV21-1	TRBJ1-2	.	CASSKGQGVGYTF
TRBV4-1	TRBJ2-2	.	CASSREMNTGELFF
TRBV6-4	TRBJ1-2	.	CASSESGAGYGYTF
TRBV28	TRBJ2-1	.	CASFGGISYNEQFF
TRBV6-6	TRBJ2-5	.	CASRPDRAETQYF
TRBV27	TRBJ1-2	few	CASSRNRVGDGYTF
TRBV19	TRBJ1-5	.	CASSIYKNQPQHF
TRBV5-8	TRBJ1-5	few	CASSAYREGNQPQHF
TRBV7-2	TRBJ2-1	.	CASSLGGQAAGLGEQFF
TRBV14	TRBJ1-2	.	CASSQEAGGSLGGYTF
TRBV5-4	TRBJ1-1	.	CASSKEAGTPTTEAFF
TRBV5-1	TRBJ1-1	.	CASSLVAGENTEAFF
TRBV7-9	TRBJ1-2	.	CASSLPQESGYTF
TRBV6-5	TRBJ1-6	.	CASSYLGQGSNSPLHF
TRBV3-1/TRBV3-2	TRBJ1-1	.	CASSLSPGYTEAFF
TRBV6-5	TRBJ1-5	.	CASREDRGSNQPQHF
TRBV20-1	TRBJ2-3	.	CSASGGGPTDTQYF